The 26 T cell receptor beta chains below come from one sample, sequenced in a study of cytomegalovirus exposure and HLA in healthy donors. It was with 60 Vbeta and 13 Jbeta primers that the PCR ran. Some clones are missing from TCRdb's copy, which holds only in-frame ones; the method was immunoSEQ multiplex PCR. The table records about 210,000 clones, around 81% of them present only once. The sequenced sample was PBMCs. The receptors were gathered from a woman aged 50 to 60 in good health and CMV-seropositive.

The chain is built from TRBV5-1 and TRBJ1-1; a possible D gene is TRBD1 (5 bases). This CDR3 comprises 14 residues. CDR1 is SGHRS, CDR2 YFSETQ, per germline. The V end was cut by 2 bases, the J end by 1 base, with 9 bases between. In DNA form, the CDR3 reads TGCGCCAGCAGCTTCTATGGACAGAACACTGAAGCTTTCTTT. This translates into CASSFYGQNTEAFF.

The gene calls are TRBV6-5 and TRBJ1-2; D may be TRBD1 (6 bases). This CDR3 comprises 15 residues. With 1 base removed from V and 3 bases from J, the gap between germline ends came to 12 bases. Per the germline V gene, CDR1 is MNHEY and CDR2 is SVGAGI. The DNA for the CDR3 is TGTGCCAGCAGTTACTTCTCCAGGGGAGACTATGGCTACACCTTC. Amino acid sequence: CASSYFSRGDYGYTF.

The table lists this clone with a few counts. The V call is TRBV18, the J call TRBJ1-1; weak D call: TRBD1 (5 bases). The CDR3 runs 15 residues. The germline V gene encodes CDR1 KGHSH and CDR2 LQKENI. V lost 4 bases and J 0 bases, leaving 12 bases between the germline ends. CDR3 loop: CASSLIGQLNTEAFF. The DNA for the CDR3 is TGTGCCAGCTCACTCATAGGACAATTGAACACTGAAGCTTTCTTT.

The rearrangement uses TRBV19 and TRBJ1-5; D unresolved. Germline-derived CDR1 and CDR2 are LNHDA and SQIVND (reference sequence). Trimming cost V 6 bases and J 3 bases, with 15 bases left between them. This CDR3 region has 15 residues. DNA for the CDR3: TGTGCCAGTAGCCCCGCGGGGAGAAACAATCAGCCCCAGCATTTT. Translated, it gives CASSPAGRNNQPQHF.

The CDR3 spells CASSQDKLNQPQHF. The CDR3, as DNA: TGCGCCAGCAGCCAAGATAAGCTGAATCAGCCCCAGCATTTT. The rearrangement links TRBV4-3 to TRBJ1-5; D is undetermined. The CDR3 has 14 amino acids. Trimming cost V 0 bases and J 4 bases, with 7 bases left between them. CDR1 is LGHNA, CDR2 YSLEER, per germline.

The chain links TRBV7-9 to TRBJ2-7, with D tentatively TRBD2 (5 bases). Germline loops: CDR1 SEHNR, CDR2 FQNEAQ (reference sequence). The CDR3 totals 18 residues. V lost 5 bases and J lost 0, with 23 bases in between. CDR3 in DNA: TGTGCCAGCAGCCCCAATCCGGACGTTTCCGGGGACTCCTACGAGCAGTACTTC. This sequence encodes CASSPNPDVSGDSYEQYF.

The gene calls are TRBV6-5 and TRBJ2-3; TRBD2 is a possible D gene (5 bases). The CDR3 consists of 13 residues. Deletions cut 2 bases from V and 4 bases from J, with 7 bases between. Germline CDR1 MNHEY, CDR2 SVGAGI. For the CDR3, the DNA is TGTGCCAGCAGTTACATGGGAGCAGATACGCAGTATTTT. Protein product: CASSYMGADTQYF.

The chain recombines TRBV7-7 with TRBJ2-2; D possibly corresponds to TRBD2 (5 bases). The CDR3 runs 13 residues. V was trimmed by 1 base and J by 7 bases, leaving 7 bases between them. CDR1 and CDR2 (germline): SSHAT, FNYEAQ (reference sequence). CDR3 coding DNA: TGTGCCAGCAGCTTAGGGGGAGTCGGGGAGCTGTTTTTT. This sequence encodes CASSLGGVGELFF.

The V and J genes are TRBV5-1 and TRBJ2-5; 8 bases are a match to TRBD2. The CDR3 totals 14 residues. The V gene's germline CDR1 is SGHRS and CDR2 YFSETQ. V dropped 3 bases and J dropped 2; count of bases not matched to a gene: 3. The CDR3 here is CASSWVAGQETQYF. DNA for the CDR3: TGCGCCAGCAGCTGGGTAGCGGGGCAAGAGACCCAGTACTTC.

The chain carries TRBV19 and TRBJ2-7; 9 nucleotides line up with TRBD1. Per the germline V gene, CDR1 is LNHDA and CDR2 is SQIVND (reference sequence). The CDR3 extends over 12 amino acids. J gave up 9 bases and V 5 bases, and 5 bases lay outside the gene matches. The CDR3 DNA reads TGTGCCAGTAGTGCAACAGGGGGCGTGCAGTACTTC. This codes for CASSATGGVQYF.

This rearrangement joins TRBV15 to TRBJ1-1, with 12 bases lining up with TRBD1. Per the germline V gene, CDR1 is LNHNV and CDR2 is YYDKDF (reference sequence). This CDR3 contains 16 residues. V trimming: 2 bases; J trimming: 8 bases; junction bases outside the gene matches: 9. CDR3 sequence: CATSRFRDRGLAEAFF. The CDR3 region has the DNA TGTGCCACCAGCAGATTCCGGGACAGGGGGCTAGCGGAAGCTTTCTTT.

This clone was seen only a few times. This sample also contains other DNA sequences that code for the same CDR3. This chain connects TRBV4-2 to TRBJ2-7; 7 positions agree with TRBD2. This CDR3 spans 15 amino acids. J was trimmed by 0 bases and V by 0 bases; bases with no gene match: 2. Germline V gene data show CDR1 as LGHNA and CDR2 as YNFKEQ. The CDR3 reads CASSQERGSSYEQYF. CDR3 sequence (DNA): TGTGCCAGCAGCCAAGAGCGGGGGAGCTCCTACGAGCAGTACTTC.

The genes are TRBV27 and TRBJ1-2, with 7 bases fitting TRBD1. Germline values: CDR1 MNHEY, CDR2 SMNVEV (reference sequence). V was clipped by 6 bases and J by 4 bases; unmatched bases: 11. The CDR3 contains 15 residues. CDR3 sequence: CASRMVVQGSYGYTF. CDR3 nucleotides: TGTGCCAGCAGAATGGTCGTACAGGGGAGCTATGGCTACACCTTC.

The chain employs TRBV5-1 and TRBJ2-1; 9 bases line up with TRBD1. There are 15 residues in the CDR3. CDR1 and CDR2 (germline): SGHRS, YFSETQ. V trimming: 4 bases; J trimming: 6 bases; junction bases outside the gene matches: 8. CDR3 sequence reads: CASSKFPDRGNEQFF. The CDR3 DNA reads as TGCGCCAGCAGCAAATTTCCGGACAGGGGCAATGAGCAGTTCTTC.

This chain links TRBV5-1 with TRBJ1-1; TRBD1 is a possible D gene (5 bases). The CDR3 is made up of 16 amino acids. V lost 4 bases, J lost 1 base, and 17 bases lay in between. CDR1 is SGHRS, CDR2 YFSETQ, per germline. This CDR3 reads CASSLGAVAGNTEAFF. DNA of the CDR3: TGCGCCAGCAGCCTCGGGGCAGTAGCGGGGAACACTGAAGCTTTCTTT. Looking up the rest from reference TRBV5-1 and TRBJ1-1 gives the full variable domain: KAGVTQTPRYLIKTRGQQVTLSCSPISGHRSVSWYQQTPGQGLQFLFEYFSETQRNKGNFPGRFSGRQFSNSRSEMNVSTLELGDSALYLCASSLGAVAGNTEAFFGQGTRLTVV.

The chain joins TRBV7-9 to TRBJ1-5, with D maybe TRBD1 (6 bases). CDR3 length: 15 amino acids. V lost 5 bases and J lost 9, with 20 bases in between. CDR1 is SEHNR, CDR2 FQNEAQ, per germline (reference sequence). The CDR3 region is CASSRWTDESSPQHF. The CDR3 DNA is TGTGCCAGCAGCAGATGGACAGATGAATCATCGCCCCAGCATTTT.

In its sample, this clone was seen once. V is TRBV5-1 and J is TRBJ1-1; 7 nucleotides line up with TRBD1. Germline V CDR1 and CDR2: SGHRS, YFSETQ. Losses at the gene ends were 4 bases for V and 5 bases for J; bases not matched to a gene: 11. The CDR3 sequence is 15 residues long. In DNA, the CDR3 is TGCGCCAGCAGCCGACCAACAGGGGACGGGACTGAAGCTTTCTTT. Protein sequence: CASSRPTGDGTEAFF. Complete variable domain (other parts from reference TRBV5-1 and TRBJ1-1): KAGVTQTPRYLIKTRGQQVTLSCSPISGHRSVSWYQQTPGQGLQFLFEYFSETQRNKGNFPGRFSGRQFSNSRSEMNVSTLELGDSALYLCASSRPTGDGTEAFFGQGTRLTVV.

The chain employs TRBV30 and TRBJ2-1; 12 bases agree with TRBD2. This CDR3 has 13 amino acids. With 4 bases clipped from V and 9 bases from J, the junction kept 4 bases outside the gene matches. Germline CDR1 GTSNPN, CDR2 SVGIG (reference sequence). The CDR3 protein is CAWTSGGGGEQFF. CDR3 DNA: TGTGCCTGGACTAGCGGGGGGGGAGGTGAGCAGTTCTTC.

V is TRBV5-5 and J is TRBJ2-1, with D tentatively TRBD2 (6 bases). V dropped 3 bases and J dropped 9 bases, with 22 bases sitting between them. CDR3 length: 16 residues. CDR1 and CDR2 (germline): SGHKS, YYEKEE (reference sequence). CDR3 region: CASSWLPGLPPAEQFF. The CDR3 coding sequence is TGTGCCAGCAGCTGGCTCCCGGGACTCCCCCCAGCTGAGCAGTTCTTC. The entire variable domain, with the rest obtained from reference TRBV5-5 and TRBJ2-1, is as follows: DAGVTQSPTHLIKTRGQQVTLRCSPISGHKSVSWYQQVLGQGPQFIFQYYEKEERGRGNFPDRFSARQFPNYSSELNVNALLLGDSALYLCASSWLPGLPPAEQFFGPGTRLTVL.

This clone has only one observation. The chain has TRBV6-5 and TRBJ2-1; a possible D gene is TRBD1 (5 bases). Trimming removed 0 bases from V and 0 bases from J, with 6 bases in between. CDR1 and CDR2 from the germline V gene are MNHEY and SVGAGI. The CDR3 loop spans 15 amino acids. CDR3 in DNA: TGTGCCAGCAGTTACTCGGGGCGCTCCTACAATGAGCAGTTCTTC. Translating it yields CASSYSGRSYNEQFF.

The V call is TRBV5-8, the J call TRBJ2-7, with a weak D call TRBD1 (6 bases). The V end was cut by 0 bases, the J end by 6 bases, with 10 bases between. This CDR3 contains 13 residues. Germline V gene sequence: CDR1 SGHTS, CDR2 YDEGEE. The CDR3 coding sequence is TGTGCCAGCAGCTTGGGGGCCAGGGGCGAGCAGTACTTC. Residues: CASSLGARGEQYF.

This chain uses TRBV5-8 with TRBJ1-2, with D possibly TRBD1 on 5 matching bases. The CDR3 spans 14 residues. Trimming removed 0 bases from V and 5 bases from J, with 11 bases in between. The germline V gene has CDR1 SGHTS and CDR2 YDEGEE. CDR3 sequence: CASSLVRGSYGYTF. CDR3 nucleotides: TGTGCCAGCAGCTTGGTTAGGGGATCTTATGGCTACACCTTC. Full variable domain (missing parts from reference TRBV5-8 and TRBJ1-2): EAGVTQSPTHLIKTRGQQATLRCSPISGHTSVYWYQQALGLGLQFLLWYDEGEERNRGNFPPRFSGRQFPNYSSELNVNALELEDSALYLCASSLVRGSYGYTFGSGTRLTVV.

This clone was detected once. The genes are TRBV4-1 and TRBJ1-2; 8 positions match TRBD1. V was pared by 3 bases and J by 1 base, with 10 bases of the junction left unmatched. CDR1 and CDR2 from the germline V gene are MGHRA and YSYEKL. The CDR3 spans 17 residues. CDR3 protein: CASSHQSRQGSNYGYTF. CDR3 coding DNA: TGCGCCAGCAGCCACCAATCTAGACAGGGGAGTAACTATGGCTACACCTTC.

The chain combines TRBV30 with TRBJ1-2; D is unresolved. The germline V gene has CDR1 GTSNPN and CDR2 SVGIG (reference sequence). This CDR3 is 14 amino acids long. V dropped 2 bases and J dropped 7 bases, with 17 bases sitting between them. The CDR3 sequence: CAWSPLLTGRGYTF. The CDR3 DNA reads TGTGCCTGGAGTCCATTGCTTACGGGTCGTGGCTACACCTTC.

This chain joins TRBV7-9 and TRBJ1-1; possible D gene TRBD1, 6 bases. Germline loops: CDR1 SEHNR, CDR2 FQNEAQ (reference sequence). There are 15 residues in the CDR3. V was cut by 4 bases and J by 2 bases, with 14 bases left in between. The CDR3 protein is CASSSLEGTNTEAFF. CDR3 DNA: TGTGCCAGCAGCTCCCTTGAGGGGACAAACACTGAAGCTTTCTTT.

The gene calls are TRBV10-3 and TRBJ2-1; 7 nucleotides align to TRBD2. Trimming took 4 bases from V and 5 from J; bases not matched to a gene: 8. Germline V gene sequence: CDR1 ENHRY, CDR2 SYGVKD. CDR3 size: 15 residues. The CDR3 is CAISGRLAANNEQFF. The CDR3 nucleotides read TGTGCCATCAGTGGCCGGCTAGCGGCGAACAATGAGCAGTTCTTC.